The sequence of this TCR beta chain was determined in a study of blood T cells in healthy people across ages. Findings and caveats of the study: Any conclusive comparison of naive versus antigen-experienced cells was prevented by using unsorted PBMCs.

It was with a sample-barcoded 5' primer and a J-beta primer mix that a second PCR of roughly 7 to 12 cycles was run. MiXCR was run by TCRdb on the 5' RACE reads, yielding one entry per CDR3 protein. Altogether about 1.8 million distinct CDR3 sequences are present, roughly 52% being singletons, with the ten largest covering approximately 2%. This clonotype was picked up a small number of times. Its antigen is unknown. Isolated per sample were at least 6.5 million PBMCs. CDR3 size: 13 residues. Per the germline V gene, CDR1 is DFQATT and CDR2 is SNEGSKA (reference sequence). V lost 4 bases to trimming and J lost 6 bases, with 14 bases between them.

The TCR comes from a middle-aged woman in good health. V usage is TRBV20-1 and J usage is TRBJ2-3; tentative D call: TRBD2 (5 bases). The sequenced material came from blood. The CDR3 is CSANGRVSDTQYF. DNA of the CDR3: TGCAGTGCTAACGGGCGGGTTAGCGATACGCAGTATTTT.